The 21 T cell receptor beta chains below were found in one sample sequenced in a study of neoadjuvant nivolumab and ipilimumab in lung cancer. TCRdb's copy holds only in-frame clones and misses some; the assay was immunoSEQ multiplex PCR. This repertoire shows about 28,000 clones, about 83% found once; its top ten account for about 5.2%. The sequences come from tumor tissue, collected after neoadjuvant nivolumab, alone or with ipilimumab, at or shortly before surgery. The receptors derive from an adult with non-small cell lung cancer.

The chain links TRBV30 to TRBJ1-2, with D possibly matching TRBD1 (5 bases). Germline assignment: CDR1 GTSNPN and CDR2 SVGIG (reference sequence). The CDR3 sequence is 15 residues long. V lost 0 bases, J lost 5 bases, and 16 bases lay in between. DNA for the CDR3: TGTGCCTGGAGTGTACCCCCCGACAGCTGGTATGGCTACACCTTC. Protein product: CAWSVPPDSWYGYTF.

This chain connects TRBV6-6 to TRBJ2-7; D possibly uses TRBD1 or TRBD2 (5 bases each). CDR1 and CDR2 from the germline V gene are MNHNY and SVGAGI (reference sequence). V dropped 6 bases and J dropped 5 bases, with 14 bases sitting between them. This CDR3 contains 13 residues. The CDR3 spells CASRSRVGDEQYF. The CDR3 DNA reads TGTGCCAGCAGGTCACGGGTGGGGGACGAGCAGTACTTC.

CDR3 residues: CASSTQQGAGQPQHF. For the CDR3, the DNA is TGTGCCAGCAGCACCCAACAGGGGGCTGGTCAGCCCCAGCATTTT. The chain employs TRBV7-2 and TRBJ1-5; 9 bases fit TRBD1. The germline V gene has CDR1 SGHTA and CDR2 FQGNSA. CDR3 length equals 15 residues. Trimming took 5 bases from V and 6 from J; bases not matched to a gene: 8.

CDR3 amino acids: CASSSDGPLDEQFF. In nucleotides, the CDR3 is TGTGCCAGCAGTTCGGACGGTCCACTCGATGAGCAGTTCTTC. This chain links TRBV6-5 with TRBJ2-1; no firm D call. Trimming removed 4 bases from V and 8 bases from J, with 15 bases in between. The CDR3 covers 14 residues. The V gene's germline CDR1 is MNHEY and CDR2 SVGAGI.

The chain employs TRBV7-9 and TRBJ2-2; 12 bases align to TRBD2. V was clipped by 5 bases and J by 0 bases; unmatched bases: 10. The germline V gene encodes CDR1 SEHNR and CDR2 FQNEAQ (reference sequence). The CDR3 is 19 residues long. The chain's CDR3 is CASSPRTSGVNANTGELFF. The CDR3 DNA follows: TGTGCCAGCAGCCCCCGGACTAGCGGGGTCAACGCGAACACCGGGGAGCTGTTTTTT.

The chain links TRBV6-5 to TRBJ1-3, with D possibly being TRBD1 (6 bases). Per germline, CDR1 MNHEY and CDR2 SVGAGI. V lost 7 bases and J 8 bases, leaving 15 bases between the germline ends. There are 13 residues in the CDR3. The CDR3 sequence is CASNSRRTDTIYF. The CDR3, as DNA: TGTGCCAGCAACTCCCGTCGGACAGACACCATATATTTT.

The CDR3 sequence: CASSLGQVDEQYF. CDR3 nucleotides: TGCGCCAGCAGCTTGGGGCAGGTGGACGAGCAGTACTTC. This chain uses TRBV5-1 with TRBJ2-7; D uncertain. V was trimmed by 0 bases and J by 5 bases, leaving 9 bases between them. Germline values: CDR1 SGHRS, CDR2 YFSETQ. CDR3 length: 13 amino acids.

The V and J genes are TRBV5-4 and TRBJ1-4, with 9 bases identical to TRBD1. The germline V gene has CDR1 SGHNT and CDR2 YYREEE (reference sequence). Trimming at V came to 3 bases and at J to 7 bases, leaving 1 base not matched to a gene. The CDR3 totals 13 residues. The CDR3 loop reads CASSWDRAEKLFF. The CDR3 nucleotides read TGTGCCAGCAGCTGGGACAGGGCTGAAAAACTGTTTTTT.

The genes are TRBV6-6 and TRBJ1-5; 9 nucleotides line up with TRBD1. The CDR3 extends over 15 amino acids. V shed 2 bases and J 9 bases; nucleotides not matched to a gene: 8. Looked up from germline, CDR1 is MNHNY and CDR2 is SVGAGI (reference sequence). CDR3 amino acids: CASSYGGQGRTPQHF. The CDR3 DNA reads TGTGCCAGCAGTTACGGGGGACAGGGACGGACGCCCCAGCATTTT.

This clone was detected once. This chain uses TRBV7-2 with TRBJ1-1; D is perhaps TRBD1 (5 bases). The V gene's germline CDR1 is SGHTA and CDR2 FQGNSA. The CDR3 is made up of 12 amino acids. V lost 5 bases and J 10 bases, leaving 14 bases between the germline ends. CDR3 protein: CASSQTSGRAFF. For the CDR3, the DNA is TGTGCCAGCAGCCAAACTTCAGGGAGAGCTTTCTTT.

The J gene is TRBJ2-7, the V gene TRBV18, with a possible D match to TRBD2 (5 bases). V gave up 3 bases and J gave up 6 bases, with 12 bases separating them. The CDR3 is 13 residues long. Germline loops: CDR1 KGHSH, CDR2 LQKENI. This CDR3 is CASSPRTPPEQYF. CDR3 nucleotide sequence: TGTGCCAGCTCACCCAGGACTCCTCCCGAGCAGTACTTC.

V usage is TRBV19 and J usage is TRBJ2-3; D possibly corresponds to TRBD2 (5 bases). Germline V gene lookup returns CDR1 LNHDA and CDR2 SQIVND (reference sequence). The CDR3 contains 14 residues. Trimming took off 5 bases at V and 6 bases at J, with 15 bases between the two ends. As DNA, the CDR3 is TGTGCCAGTAGTGGATCCGGGATACCCGATACGCAGTATTTT. This sequence encodes CASSGSGIPDTQYF.

This chain joins TRBV7-3 and TRBJ2-2; D gene ambiguous. The CDR3 consists of 15 residues. CDR1 is SGHTA, CDR2 FQGTGA, per germline. V lost 1 base and J 6 bases, leaving 12 bases between the germline ends. CDR3 coding DNA: TGTGCCAGCAGCTTAATCTCGGGTGGGTCCGGGGAGCTGTTTTTT. This codes for CASSLISGGSGELFF.

This CDR3 reads CASRTRGTGAVLAFF. CDR3 DNA: TGCGCCAGCAGGACGCGGGGGACAGGCGCCGTTTTGGCTTTCTTT. V is TRBV10-1 and J is TRBJ1-1; 8 positions match TRBD1. From germline, CDR1 is WNHNN and CDR2 SYGVQD (reference sequence). The CDR3 is 15 residues long. With 6 bases clipped from V and 11 bases from J, the junction kept 17 bases outside the gene matches.

The chain has TRBV7-8 and TRBJ1-5; unclear D gene. V lost 5 bases and J 9 bases, leaving 11 bases between the germline ends. Germline V gives CDR1 SGHVS, CDR2 FQNEAQ. The CDR3 extends over 12 amino acids. The CDR3, as DNA: TGTGCCAGCAGCACTGTTCAAGGGCCCCAGCATTTT. It codes for CASSTVQGPQHF.

This chain uses TRBV6-5 with TRBJ1-6; 11 nucleotides line up with TRBD1. V lost 5 bases and J lost 8; bases outside the gene matches: 5. From germline, CDR1 is MNHEY and CDR2 SVGAGI. The CDR3 consists of 15 residues. CDR3 sequence reads: CASSLGTGGDSPLHF. DNA of the CDR3: TGTGCCAGCAGTCTGGGGACAGGGGGTGATTCACCCCTCCACTTT.

The chain links TRBV6-6 to TRBJ1-6; TRBD1 might be the D (6 bases). This CDR3 is built from 13 residues. V gave up 6 bases and J gave up 9 bases, with 12 bases separating them. Per the germline V gene, CDR1 is MNHNY and CDR2 is SVGAGI (reference sequence). Here the CDR3 DNA reads TGTGCCAGCAGCGGGACACCCGCTTCACCCCTCCACTTT. Amino acid sequence: CASSGTPASPLHF.

The chain employs TRBV2 and TRBJ1-4; 11 bases match TRBD1. This CDR3 contains 15 residues. Looked up from germline, CDR1 is SNHLY and CDR2 is FYNNEI. V was pared by 6 bases and J by 7 bases, with 7 bases of the junction left unmatched. CDR3 DNA: TGTGCCAGCAGCTTTACGGGACAGGGGGTTGAAAAACTGTTTTTT. Residues: CASSFTGQGVEKLFF.

CDR3 residues: CASRMGELSSEQFF. As DNA, the CDR3 is TGTGCCAGCCGGATGGGAGAGTTAAGCAGTGAGCAGTTCTTC. The gene calls are TRBV5-4 and TRBJ2-1; weak D call: TRBD2 (5 bases). V lost 7 bases to trimming and J lost 9 bases, with 20 bases between them. Germline CDR1 and CDR2: SGHNT and YYREEE (reference sequence). The CDR3 spans 14 residues. The variable domain in full, completed from reference TRBV5-4 and TRBJ2-1, reads ETGVTQSPTHLIKTRGQQVTLRCSSQSGHNTVSWYQQALGQGPQFIFQYYREEENGRGNFPPRFSGLQFPNYSSELNVNALELDDSALYLCASRMGELSSEQFFGPGTRLTVL.

The CDR3 here is CASSLITSGGAYEQFF. As DNA, the CDR3 is TGTGCCAGTAGTCTGATAACTAGCGGGGGGGCCTATGAGCAGTTCTTC. The chain combines TRBV19 with TRBJ2-1, with 13 bases lining up with TRBD2. With V trimmed by 5 bases and J by 8 bases, 9 bases remained unmatched. Germline V gene data show CDR1 as LNHDA and CDR2 as SQIVND (reference sequence). The CDR3 totals 16 residues. Complete variable domain (other parts from reference TRBV19 and TRBJ2-1): DGGITQSPKYLFRKEGQNVTLSCEQNLNHDAMYWYRQDPGQGLRLIYYSQIVNDFQKGDIAEGYSVSREKKESFPLTVTSAQKNPTAFYLCASSLITSGGAYEQFFGPGTRLTVL.

The V and J genes are TRBV2 and TRBJ1-1; TRBD1 is a possible D gene (5 bases). Germline CDR1 reads SNHLY; CDR2 reads FYNNEI. The CDR3 has 15 amino acids. Deletions cut 3 bases from V and 0 bases from J, with 11 bases between. The CDR3 loop is CASSDPGTVNTEAFF. CDR3 DNA: TGTGCCAGCAGTGATCCCGGGACGGTGAACACTGAAGCTTTCTTT. Combining the CDR3 with reference TRBV2 and TRBJ1-1 gives the whole variable domain EPEVTQTPSHQVTQMGQEVILRCVPISNHLYFYWYRQILGQKVEFLVSFYNNEISEKSEIFDDQFSVERPDGSNFTLKIRSTKLEDSAMYFCASSDPGTVNTEAFFGQGTRLTVV.